This T cell receptor beta chain is drawn from a study of T-cell memory formation after mild COVID-19. TCRdb fed the 5' RACE reads into MiXCR, producing one record per CDR3 protein. The table lists around 90,000 distinct CDR3 sequences, more than 13% of them singletons. CDR1 and CDR2 from the germline V gene are LGHDT and YNNKEL (reference sequence). CDR3 size: 15 residues. Trimming left V 0 bases short and J 0 bases short, with 8 bases between. This chain joins TRBV3-1 and TRBJ2-5; D tentatively fits TRBD1 or TRBD2 (5 bases each). The origin of this receptor is a man between 18 and 29 years old who had mild COVID-19 (a few samples of this study predate the infection). Cell type and time point are not known. The sequenced sample was PBMCs or a T cell subset sorted from them (not recorded which). The CDR3 bases are TGTGCCAGCAGCCAAGAAGGGACGGACCAAGAGACCCAGTACTTC. This codes for CASSQEGTDQETQYF.